This T cell receptor beta chain originates from a study of cytomegalovirus exposure and HLA in healthy donors. Study results and limitations: Certain sequence variants were highly shared and formed a cluster, and this cluster was likely a sequencing artifact. TCR beta sequences reportedly predicted most subjects' HLA-A and HLA-B alleles accurately. A few CMV-associated chains were confirmed in vitro to be specific for CMV antigens. 150 to 200 TCR beta chains were listed as cytomegalovirus-associated.

PCR was performed using 60 Vbeta and 13 Jbeta primers. TCRdb's copy holds only in-frame clones and misses some; the assay was immunoSEQ multiplex PCR. Found here are 95,000 to 130,000 clones, 70% to 80% of them singletons; the top ten hold 1.5% to 2%. Deletions cut 0 bases from V and 5 bases from J, with 15 bases between. The CDR3 has 16 residues. From germline, CDR1 is LGHNT and CDR2 FRNRAP. Comment on this clone: Its antigen remains unknown.

Sequenced: PBMCs. This receptor was identified in a woman aged 18 to 35 in good health and CMV-seronegative. This chain links TRBV12-5 with TRBJ2-3, with D tentatively TRBD1 (7 bases). In DNA form, the CDR3 reads TGTGCTAGTGGTTTGGTAACAGGGCAGGGGGGAGATACGCAGTATTTT. Protein: CASGLVTGQGGDTQYF. Full variable domain (rest looked up from reference TRBV12-5 and TRBJ2-3): DARVTQTPRHKVTEMGQEVTMRCQPILGHNTVFWYRQTMMQGLELLAYFRNRAPLDDSGMPKDRFSAEMPDATLATLKIQPSEPRDSAVYFCASGLVTGQGGDTQYFGPGTRLTVL.